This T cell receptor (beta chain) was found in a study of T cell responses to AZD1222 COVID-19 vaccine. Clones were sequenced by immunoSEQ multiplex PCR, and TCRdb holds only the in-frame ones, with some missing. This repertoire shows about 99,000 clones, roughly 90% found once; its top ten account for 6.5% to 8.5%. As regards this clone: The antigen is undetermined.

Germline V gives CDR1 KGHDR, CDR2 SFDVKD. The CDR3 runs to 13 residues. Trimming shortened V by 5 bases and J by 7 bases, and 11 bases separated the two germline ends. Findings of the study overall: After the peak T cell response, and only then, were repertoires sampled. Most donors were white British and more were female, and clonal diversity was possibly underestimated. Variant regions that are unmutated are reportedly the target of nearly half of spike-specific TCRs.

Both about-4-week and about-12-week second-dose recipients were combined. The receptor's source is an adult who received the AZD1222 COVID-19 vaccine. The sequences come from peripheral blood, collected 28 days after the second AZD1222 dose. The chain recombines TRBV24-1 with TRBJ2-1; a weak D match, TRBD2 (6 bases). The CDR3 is CATSGPGGNEQFF. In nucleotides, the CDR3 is TGTGCCACCAGTGGCCCCGGGGGAAATGAGCAGTTCTTC.